Listed below are T cell receptor beta chains from one sample, sequenced in a study of blood T cell repertoires in COVID-19. Clones were sequenced by immunoSEQ multiplex PCR, and TCRdb holds only the in-frame ones, with some missing. Of tens of thousands of clones in the sample, about 80% were seen once. Sequencing input: peripheral blood. The receptors stem from a human donor in a cohort sampled during active COVID-19. Both conserved end residues are trimmed from each CDR3. A D gene is named only where the DNA matches it firmly.

j_gene | v_gene | d_gene | CDR3aa
TRBJ1-4 | TRBV7-9 | NA | ASSLGRRGGEKLF
TRBJ2-5 | TRBV23-1 | TRBD2 | ASSQRLGGVQETQY
TRBJ2-2 | TRBV3-1/TRBV3-2 | NA | ASSQWGLSYNTGELF
TRBJ1-1 | TRBV5-1 | TRBD1 | ASSGGTGMNTEAF
TRBJ2-7 | TRBV20-1 | NA | SAIQAYEQY
TRBJ1-2 | TRBV28 | NA | ASSFTGRGRT
TRBJ2-7 | TRBV5-1 | NA | ASSFTLQGQQY
TRBJ2-2 | TRBV9 | NA | ASSVEGQGNTGELF
TRBJ2-1 | TRBV4-3 | NA | ASSQDWPGVRNEQF
TRBJ1-2 | TRBV27 | TRBD1 | ASSLAWGQGFGYT
TRBJ1-2 | TRBV6-2/TRBV6-3 | TRBD1 | ASSYTGTAHYGYT
TRBJ2-7 | TRBV5-5 | NA | ASSSEPGMSYEQY
TRBJ1-2 | TRBV19 | TRBD1 | ASSPQTGRGYT
TRBJ2-2 | TRBV15 | TRBD1 | ATSNRGTNRELF
TRBJ1-6 | TRBV10-3 | TRBD1 | AISEQGVSPLH
TRBJ1-3 | TRBV18 | TRBD1 | ASSPMRGRLGNTIY
TRBJ2-3 | TRBV2 | TRBD1 | ASSDPGQGDTQY
TRBJ1-1 | TRBV3-1/TRBV3-2 | TRBD1 | ASSQGTGSAF
TRBJ2-2 | TRBV7-8 | TRBD1 | ASSARRDRAAGELF
TRBJ1-6 | TRBV3-1/TRBV3-2 | NA | ASSLERPNSPLH
TRBJ1-1 | TRBV11-1 | NA | ASSRARNTEAF
TRBJ2-3 | TRBV24-1 | NA | ATSDPSGGTDTQY
TRBJ1-1 | TRBV3-1/TRBV3-2 | NA | ASSQPRVSTEAF
TRBJ2-6 | TRBV15 | TRBD1 | ATSPEGQGAPGANVLT
TRBJ1-3 | TRBV6-6 | TRBD1 | ASSYSTGSGNTIY
TRBJ1-2 | TRBV29-1 | NA | SVVGTQGYYGYT
TRBJ2-7 | TRBV18 | TRBD2 | ASSPGLAGGSEQY
TRBJ2-1 | TRBV29-1 | TRBD2 | SSRIAGIYNEQF
TRBJ1-1 | TRBV30 | TRBD1 | AWSPGGRGYMNTEAF
TRBJ2-1 | TRBV18 | TRBD1 | ASSQETGGSYNEQF
TRBJ2-7 | TRBV9 | TRBD1 | ASSVGGTGDYEQY
TRBJ2-1 | TRBV15 | NA | ATSRGRSGWGGEQF
TRBJ2-2 | TRBV5-5 | NA | ASSLGQISNTGELF
TRBJ1-6 | TRBV15 | NA | ATSRPDTRVLH
TRBJ2-2 | TRBV7-9 | NA | ASSWDTLTGELF
TRBJ2-1 | TRBV5-8 | NA | ASSLVGGAEQF
TRBJ2-1 | TRBV28 | TRBD1 | ASSRPGQGENEQF
TRBJ2-7 | TRBV2 | TRBD1 | ASSWDSYEQY
TRBJ1-1 | TRBV2 | NA | ASSEWATEAF
TRBJ2-7 | TRBV19 | NA | ASSSLGGGTEQY
TRBJ2-2 | TRBV7-9 | NA | ASSTWLAGELF
TRBJ2-3 | TRBV10-3 | NA | AIRPGMTDTQY
TRBJ1-6 | TRBV6-2/TRBV6-3 | NA | ASSYSPQNSPLH
TRBJ1-4 | TRBV6-2/TRBV6-3 | TRBD1 | ASSAGTGVEKLF
TRBJ1-1 | TRBV2 | NA | ASSEAGAANTEAF
TRBJ1-5 | TRBV2 | NA | ASSGLGRYNQPQH
TRBJ1-4 | TRBV4-1 | NA | ASSQFGATNEKLF
TRBJ2-7 | TRBV9 | TRBD1 | ASSVGGGSAYEQY
TRBJ1-1 | TRBV23-1 | TRBD1 | ASSLTGETEAF
TRBJ1-2 | TRBV5-4 | NA | ASSPDSNYGYT
TRBJ2-3 | TRBV6-2/TRBV6-3 | NA | ASSSPGLGQGMQY
TRBJ1-5 | TRBV19 | TRBD1 | ASAPGQIYSPQH
TRBJ1-1 | TRBV6-5 | TRBD1 | ASSAGGNTEAF
TRBJ2-5 | TRBV7-2 | NA | ASSLSHGETQY
TRBJ1-4 | TRBV7-2 | TRBD1 | ASSRDRRNEKLF
TRBJ1-1 | TRBV5-1 | NA | ASSLDAGLNTEAF
TRBJ2-3 | TRBV7-8 | TRBD2 | ASSQGLAGDTDTQY
TRBJ2-3 | TRBV6-2/TRBV6-3 | TRBD2 | ASSYPLGERGGLDTQY
TRBJ1-1 | TRBV19 | NA | ASSIQGGNTEAF